The sequence of this T cell receptor (beta chain) was determined in a study of response to subunit inactivated influenza vaccine. The study, taken as a whole, reports: It was the authors' suggestion that each seasonal influenza vaccination recruits few new T cells.

MiXCR was run by TCRdb on the RT-PCR reads, yielding one entry per CDR3 protein. The repertoire holds 500,000 to 550,000 distinct CDR3 sequences, approximately 7.2% seen once, with around 13% in the top ten. A remark on this clonotype: Its antigen is not known.

The CDR3 runs 14 residues. Trimming cost V 5 bases and J 3 bases, with 14 bases left between them. CDR1 is DFQATT, CDR2 SNEGSKA, per germline (reference sequence). The clonotype comes from a man aged 50 to 75 who received an inactivated influenza vaccine. V gene TRBV20-1 combines with J gene TRBJ2-1, with a weak D call TRBD2 (7 bases). The sample was PBMCs from blood, taken around 2 years after vaccination. The CDR3 loop reads CSASEGGFYNEQFF. The CDR3 nucleotides read TGCAGTGCTTCCGAGGGGGGGTTCTACAATGAGCAGTTCTTC.